The entry that follows covers one TCR beta chain sequence. The data derive from a study of blood T cell repertoires in COVID-19. Across the whole study: The cDNA or gDNA used as material had been derived from T cells, B-cell-depleted T cells, or PBMCs.

Produced via immunoSEQ multiplex PCR; TCRdb's table is partial and in-frame only. The profile shows some 120,000 clones, over 65% of them singletons. The V gene end was trimmed by 6 bases and the J gene end by 5 bases; junction bases not matched to a gene: 10. The CDR3 runs to 15 residues. In germline, CDR1 is ENHRY, CDR2 SYGVKD. The receptor was derived from a man aged 60 to 75 with acute or convalescent COVID-19. Sequencing was done on a sample of peripheral blood. The chain couples TRBV10-3 to TRBJ2-3; 8 bases map to TRBD1. The CDR3 is CAIRSDRVDKDTQYF. DNA for the CDR3: TGTGCCATCAGATCGGACAGGGTGGACAAAGATACGCAGTATTTT.